This TCR beta chain was identified during a study of response to subunit inactivated influenza vaccine. Study-wide results and limits: It was suggested by the authors that few new T cells are recruited by each seasonal influenza vaccination.

The CDR3 is 19 residues long. J gave up 4 bases and V 3 bases, and 15 bases lay outside the gene matches. In germline, CDR1 is LGHNA, CDR2 YNFKEQ. One entry per CDR3 protein, called by TCRdb with MiXCR from the RT-PCR reads. Of around 750,000 distinct CDR3 sequences detected, around 20% appear once; the ten largest clones hold about 10%. Concerning this clonotype: Its specificity is unknown.

The sample in question was PBMCs from blood, obtained roughly 5 days after vaccination. The rearrangement links TRBV4-2 to TRBJ2-6; 7 positions agree with TRBD1. The sequence derives from a man aged 45 to 65 who received an inactivated influenza vaccine. As DNA, the CDR3 is TGTGCCAGCAGCCAGACCTACAGGGGTTTTGGCTCCGGGGCCAACGTCCTGACTTTC. It yields the protein CASSQTYRGFGSGANVLTF.